A selection of T cell receptor beta chains follows, all from one sample in a study of tumor-infiltrating lymphocytes in primary liver carcinoma. TCRdb used MiXCR to reprocess the multiplex PCR reads, holding one entry per CDR3 protein. Found here are around 27,000 distinct CDR3 sequences, approximately 78% of them singletons; the top ten hold 46%. Sequenced input: liver tumor tissue from sampling region 3. These receptors originate from a man between 40 and 49 years old with primary liver carcinoma and hepatitis B virus infection. The CDR3 runs from the conserved cysteine through the conserved F or W. Each record gives: D gene, clone size, V gene, J gene, CDR3 protein, CDR3 DNA. The D gene is left open where the match is weak. Only some rows state a clone size, as once, few, many or a class for expanded clones.

NA	NA	TRBV20-1	TRBJ1-5	CSARDGQLNQSQHF	TGCAGTGCTAGAGACGGACAGTTAAATCAGTCCCAGCATTTT
NA	NA	TRBV5-1	TRBJ2-5	CTSSPSDGGRETQYF	TGCACCAGCAGCCCCTCCGACGGGGGGCGAGAGACTCAGTACTTC
TRBD2	NA	TRBV6-1	TRBJ2-7	CASSKGDLGGIEQYF	TGTGCCAGCAGTAAAGGGGACTTGGGGGGGATCGAGCAGTACTTC
NA	once	TRBV4-3	TRBJ2-1	CANSQDIVETYNEQFF	TGCGCAAACAGCCAAGATATAGTAGAGACCTACAATGAGCAGTTCTTC
NA	many	TRBV5-5	TRBJ1-1	CASSLVGGANTEAFF	TGTGCCAGCAGCTTGGTCGGGGGAGCGAACACTGAAGCTTTCTTT
NA	NA	TRBV29-1	TRBJ2-5	CSGLTQGIETKYF	TGCAGCGGACTCACCCAGGGGATAGAGACTAAGTACTTC
NA	NA	TRBV2	TRBJ2-7	CVSRENRAVFYEQYF	TGTGTCAGCAGAGAGAACAGGGCGGTCTTCTACGAGCAGTACTTC
NA	NA	TRBV6-6	TRBJ2-5	CVRSDSSGFSETQYF	TGTGTCAGGAGTGACTCATCGGGATTCTCGGAGACCCAGTACTTC
NA	NA	TRBV12-3/TRBV12-4	TRBJ2-7	CVSSLIGFGSSYEQYF	TGTGTCAGCAGTTTAATAGGCTTCGGTAGTTCCTACGAGCAGTACTTC
NA	NA	TRBV7-2	TRBJ1-1	CASSLNSQNRGAFF	TGTGCCAGCAGCTTAAATTCCCAAAACAGAGGAGCTTTCTTT
TRBD2	few	TRBV20-1	TRBJ2-7	CSPTSRTYEQYF	TGCAGTCCGACTAGCCGAACCTACGAGCAGTACTTC
NA	NA	TRBV11-2	TRBJ2-2	CVSSLVLGGANTGNCFF	TGTGTCAGCAGCTTAGTATTAGGAGGGGCGAACACCGGGAACTGTTTTTTT
NA	NA	TRBV14	TRBJ2-7	CASGQQVYELYF	TGTGCCAGCGGCCAGCAGGTCTACGAGCTGTACTTC
NA	many	TRBV28	TRBJ2-7	CASSPPVGGGPSDEQYF	TGTGCCAGCAGTCCCCCTGTAGGGGGAGGGCCCTCCGACGAGCAGTACTTC
TRBD1	NA	TRBV6-5	TRBJ2-7	CASRGPKQGAYDQYF	TGTGCAAGCAGGGGACCTAAACAGGGGGCCTACGATCAGTACTTC
NA	NA	TRBV4-2	TRBJ2-5	CASSQDSFSVRFSSETQYF	TGTGCCAGCAGCCAAGATTCTTTTAGCGTGAGATTTAGTTCGGAGACCCAGTACTTC
NA	NA	TRBV7-9	TRBJ1-2	CASSSQGRLSQYGYTF	TGTGCCAGCAGCTCCCAGGGCAGGCTATCCCAGTATGGCTACACCTTC
TRBD2	NA	TRBV5-4	TRBJ2-7	CASSILAGRGNEQCF	TGTGCCAGCAGCATCCTAGCGGGAAGGGGCAACGAACAGTGCTTC
NA	NA	TRBV11-2	TRBJ2-5	CTSSLDHHGFQYF	TGTACCAGCAGCTTAGATCACCACGGCTTCCAGTACTTC
TRBD2	once	TRBV6-5	TRBJ2-2	CASGVTSWSLGELFF	TGTGCCAGCGGGGTGACTAGCTGGAGTCTTGGGGAGCTGTTTTTT
TRBD2	NA	TRBV5-1	TRBJ2-1	CARSLWLAEYNEQFF	TGCGCCAGGAGCTTGTGGCTAGCGGAATACAATGAGCAGTTTTTC
NA	NA	TRBV5-1	TRBJ2-7	CACSLAPGPPSYEQYF	TGCGCCTGCAGCTTGGCCCCGGGACCACCTTCCTACGAGCAGTACTTC
TRBD1	few	TRBV30	TRBJ1-1	CAWSVQGITIEAFF	TGTGCCTGGAGTGTACAGGGGATAACCATTGAAGCCTTCTTT
NA	NA	TRBV10-2	TRBJ1-1	CASRDGWANTEASF	TGCGCCTCAAGGGACGGGTGGGCCAACACTGAAGCTTCCTTT
NA	NA	TRBV6-2/TRBV6-3	TRBJ2-1	CAGKASGRRDEQFF	TGTGCCGGCAAGGCCAGCGGTCGGCGGGATGAGCAGTTCTTC
TRBD2	NA	TRBV30	TRBJ2-1	CAWSALGWTSGKENEKFF	TGTGCCTGGAGTGCCCTAGGATGGACTAGCGGAAAGGAAAATGAGAAGTTCTTC
NA	NA	TRBV7-9	TRBJ1-2	CANSPEGRLSQYGYAF	TGTGCCAACAGCCCCGAAGGCAGGCTGTCCCAGTATGGCTACGCCTTC
NA	NA	TRBV5-1	TRBJ2-5	CASSLEGQYGETHYF	TGCGCCAGCAGCTTAGAGGGCCAGTATGGAGAGACCCACTACTTC
TRBD1	NA	TRBV6-2/TRBV6-3	TRBJ1-1	CVSSYTVDRGVIF	TGTGTCAGCAGTTACACAGTTGACAGGGGGGTTATCTTT
NA	NA	TRBV11-2	TRBJ2-2	CASSLALEWANTVELFF	TGTGCCAGCAGCTTAGCATTAGAATGGGCGAACACCGTGGAGCTGTTTTTT
TRBD1	NA	TRBV4-1	TRBJ1-6	CASSHHIQGAHSPLHF	TGTGCCAGCAGCCACCACATACAGGGGGCGCATTCACCCCTCCACTTT
TRBD1	NA	TRBV4-2	TRBJ1-1	CARSQEYGQGFWTEAFF	TGTGCTCGCAGTCAAGAGTACGGACAGGGTTTTTGGACTGAAGCTTTCTTT
TRBD2	few	TRBV4-2	TRBJ2-1	CASSQVSSGLHEQSF	TGTGCCAGCAGCCAAGTGTCTAGCGGGCTACATGAGCAGTCCTTC
NA	NA	TRBV6-5	TRBJ1-6	CASSYGAGNNSPFHF	TGTGCCAGCAGTTATGGCGCGGGCAATAATTCACCCTTCCACTTT
TRBD2	NA	TRBV6-5	TRBJ2-3	CVSYEQDGRKETDTHYF	TGTGTCAGCTACGAACAGGACGGGAGGAAGGAGACAGATACGCACTATTTT
NA	NA	TRBV5-1	TRBJ2-7	CASSSDSTYKQYF	TGCGCCAGCAGCTCCGACAGCACCTACAAGCAATACTTC
NA	NA	TRBV11-2	TRBJ2-1	CLSSLDRLAMEFF	TGTCTCAGCAGCTTAGATCGGCTAGCGATGGAGTTCTTC
NA	NA	TRBV6-2/TRBV6-3	TRBJ1-1	CASRRGIGLTEAFF	TGTGCCAGCAGACGAGGGATAGGGCTCACTGAAGCTTTCTTT
NA	NA	TRBV4-1	TRBJ2-3	CASSQLGMVAEDSDTQYF	TGCGCCAGCAGCCAACTAGGCATGGTAGCTGAAGACTCGGATACGCAGTATTTT
TRBD1	NA	TRBV11-2	TRBJ2-7	CAIRFVAGGQYEQYF	TGTGCCATCAGATTTGTGGCAGGGGGCCAGTACGAGCAGTATTTC
NA	NA	TRBV11-2	TRBJ2-6	CANSLDLGAGANILTF	TGTGCCAACAGCTTAGATCTCGGGGCTGGAGCCAACATCCTGACTTTC
NA	NA	TRBV12-3/TRBV12-4	TRBJ2-4	CTSSLWGGADIAKTIQYF	TGTACCAGCAGTTTATGGGGTGGGGCGGACATAGCCAAAACCATTCAATACTTC
TRBD1	NA	TRBV6-2/TRBV6-3	TRBJ1-1	CASTQGTGNTDALF	TGTGCCAGCACCCAAGGGACAGGGAACACTGATGCTCTCTTT
TRBD1	NA	TRBV12-3/TRBV12-4	TRBJ2-7	CVNSLGQGANYEQYF	TGTGTCAATAGTTTAGGACAGGGGGCCAACTACGAGCAGTACTTC
NA	NA	TRBV11-2	TRBJ2-1	CASSLKLLTGMNERFF	TGTGCCAGCAGCTTAAAGCTCCTAACGGGAATGAATGAGCGGTTCTTC
NA	NA	TRBV12-3/TRBV12-4	TRBJ2-7	CASSLIGSGRFYEQYF	TGTGCCAGCAGTTTAATAGGCTCCGGTAGGTTCTACGAGCAATACTTC
NA	few	TRBV12-3/TRBV12-4	TRBJ2-3	CASRLRGGDTQYF	TGTGCCAGTAGATTACGGGGTGGGGATACGCAGTATTTT
TRBD2	NA	TRBV11-2	TRBJ2-1	CADNPQREGLGEQFF	TGTGCCGACAACCCCCAGCGGGAGGGATTGGGTGAGCAGTTCTTC
TRBD1	medium-sized	TRBV29-1	TRBJ2-5	CSVEGDRGRGETQYF	TGCAGCGTTGAAGGGGACAGGGGTAGGGGAGAGACCCAGTACTTC
TRBD1	medium-sized	TRBV29-1	TRBJ2-5	CSAWATGVYETQYF	TGCAGCGCTTGGGCCACAGGGGTATACGAGACCCAGTACTTC
NA	once	TRBV12-3/TRBV12-4	TRBJ2-7	CASSLAVGVNYEQYF	TGTGCCAGCAGTTTAGCTGTAGGGGTTAATTACGAGCAGTACTTC
NA	medium-sized	TRBV29-1	TRBJ1-2	CSVVQGNGYTF	TGCAGCGTTGTCCAAGGGAATGGCTACACCTTC
TRBD1	NA	TRBV12-3/TRBV12-4	TRBJ2-7	CASSMGSGGSYEQHF	TGTGCCAGCAGTATGGGGTCAGGGGGATCCTACGAGCAGCACTTC
NA	once	TRBV4-1	TRBJ1-1	CPSSQDRGALEAFF	TGCCCCAGCAGCCAAGACCGCGGGGCATTAGAAGCTTTCTTT